The entry that follows covers one TCR beta chain sequence. This specimen belongs to a study of blood T cell repertoires in COVID-19. The protocol was immunoSEQ multiplex PCR, while the TCRdb copy is restricted to in-frame clones and leaves out a portion. The sample has under 300,000 clones, 88% seen once. Sequencing input: PBMCs or T cells enriched from blood (not recorded which). The origin of this receptor is a woman aged 25-40 years who had recovered from COVID-19.

CDR3 region: CATSPGGDRTEAFF. The CDR3 nucleotides are TGTGCCACCAGCCCCGGGGGGGACAGAACTGAAGCTTTCTTT. The V and J genes are TRBV15 and TRBJ1-1; 7 bases agree with TRBD1. V lost 5 bases to trimming and J lost 5 bases; unmatched junction nucleotides: 8. Germline loops: CDR1 LNHNV, CDR2 YYDKDF (reference sequence). This CDR3 contains 14 residues.